The entry below gives a single T cell receptor beta chain sequence along with its context. This sample stems from a study of T cell responses to AZD1222 COVID-19 vaccine. Using immunoSEQ multiplex PCR, the repertoire was profiled, and TCRdb retains in-frame clones only, with some absent. This sample yields some 160,000 clones, of which 92% are seen a single time; 1.6% belongs to the top ten. Germline V gives CDR1 LNHDA, CDR2 SQIVND (reference sequence). Trimming removed 5 bases from V and 5 bases from J; junction bases left unmatched: 30. The CDR3 is made up of 23 amino acids. This receptor was identified in an adult in good health. The source material was peripheral blood, sampled on day 0 of AZD1222 vaccination. The J gene is TRBJ2-2, the V gene TRBV19; TRBD2 aligns across 9 bases. The CDR3 loop is CASSEEPAQQGVWGLAGTGELFF. CDR3 in DNA: TGTGCCAGTAGTGAGGAGCCAGCCCAACAGGGAGTGTGGGGACTAGCTGGGACCGGGGAGCTGTTTTTT. The variable domain in full, with the rest retrieved from reference TRBV19 and TRBJ2-2, is DGGITQSPKYLFRKEGQNVTLSCEQNLNHDAMYWYRQDPGQGLRLIYYSQIVNDFQKGDIAEGYSVSREKKESFPLTVTSAQKNPTAFYLCASSEEPAQQGVWGLAGTGELFFGEGSRLTVL.